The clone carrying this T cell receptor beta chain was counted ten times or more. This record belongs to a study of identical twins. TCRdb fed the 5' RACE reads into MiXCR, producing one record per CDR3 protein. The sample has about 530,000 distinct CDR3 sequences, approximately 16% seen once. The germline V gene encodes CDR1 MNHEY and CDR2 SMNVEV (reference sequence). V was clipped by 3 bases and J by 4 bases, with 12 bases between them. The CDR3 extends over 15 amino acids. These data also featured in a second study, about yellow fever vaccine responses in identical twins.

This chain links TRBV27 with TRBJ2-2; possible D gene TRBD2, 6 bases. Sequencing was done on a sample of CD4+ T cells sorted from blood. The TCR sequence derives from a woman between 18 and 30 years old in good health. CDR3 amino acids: CASSLGGIATGELFF. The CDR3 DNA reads TGTGCCAGCAGTTTGGGCGGGATAGCCACCGGGGAGCTGTTTTTT.